These 18 T cell receptor beta chains originate from one sample sequenced in a study of identical twins. TCRdb re-analysed the 5' RACE reads in MiXCR, keeping a single row per CDR3 protein. The sample yields approximately 690,000 distinct CDR3 sequences, around 5.7% seen once. The sample consisted of naive T cells sorted from blood. These receptor sequences come from a man aged 18 to 29 in good health.

This clonotype was detected ten times or more. The V call is TRBV20-1, the J call TRBJ2-1, with D unclear. Germline CDR1 reads DFQATT; CDR2 reads SNEGSKA (reference sequence). This CDR3 spans 14 amino acids. Trimming took 2 bases from V and 0 from J, leaving 8 bases between them. The CDR3 bases are TGCAGTGCTAGAACTCGAAGCTCCTACAATGAGCAGTTCTTC. It is translated as CSARTRSSYNEQFF.

This clonotype was counted at least ten times. The V gene is TRBV2, the J gene TRBJ2-3; D is ambiguous. V lost 9 bases and J lost 7, with 11 bases in between. Germline V gene sequence: CDR1 SNHLY, CDR2 FYNNEI. This CDR3 has 11 amino acids. The CDR3 coding sequence is TGTGCCAGTTCCGCGGAGTATACGCAGTATTTT. Its translation: CASSAEYTQYF.

This clonotype was counted ten times or more. This chain links TRBV7-9 with TRBJ2-7, with 9 bases that match TRBD1. V lost 5 bases and J lost 3; bases outside the gene matches: 5. Looked up from germline, CDR1 is SEHNR and CDR2 is FQNEAQ (reference sequence). CDR3 length: 14 residues. The CDR3 DNA reads TGTGCCAGCAGCCAGGACAGGGGAGACTACGAGCAGTACTTC. Its protein is CASSQDRGDYEQYF.

On this clonotype itself: A much bigger clone sits one base away, suggesting this may be a read error. The chain links TRBV5-1 to TRBJ1-1; D gene unclear. Germline V gene data show CDR1 as SGHRS and CDR2 as YFSETQ. This CDR3 spans 14 amino acids. Trimming removed 0 bases at V and 5 bases at J, with 11 bases between. The CDR3 nucleotides are TGCGCCAGCAGCTTGGGGGCCGCCCCGACTGAAGCTTTCTTT. The encoded protein is CASSLGAAPTEAFF.

The chain uses TRBV11-3 and TRBJ2-1, with D maybe TRBD1 (6 bases). CDR1 is SGHNT and CDR2 is YENEEA in the germline V gene. V was trimmed by 2 bases and J by 5 bases, leaving 13 bases between them. The CDR3 length is 15 residues. CDR3 sequence (DNA): TGTGCCAGCAGCTTATTTGGACAGACCGACAATGAGCAGTTCTTC. This sequence encodes CASSLFGQTDNEQFF.

Details on this clonotype: This may arise from a read error, as a much more abundant clone is one base away. The V and J genes are TRBV6-2 or TRBV6-3 and TRBJ2-7; 7 bases align to TRBD1. The germline V gene has CDR1 MNHEY and CDR2 SVGEGT. The CDR3 length is 13 residues. The CDR3 sequence is CAISYSGQYEQYF. The CDR3 DNA is TGTGCCATCAGTTACTCGGGACAGTACGAGCAGTACTTC.

The V and J genes are TRBV20-1 and TRBJ2-3; D not resolved. The ends were cut back, 5 bases at V and 4 bases at J, with 13 bases in the middle. Germline V CDR1 and CDR2: DFQATT, SNEGSKA (reference sequence). This CDR3 region has 13 residues. The CDR3: CSAGEEAPDTQYF. In DNA form, the CDR3 reads TGCAGTGCTGGGGAAGAGGCGCCAGATACGCAGTATTTT.

This clonotype was seen a handful of times. This chain joins TRBV5-5 and TRBJ1-1, with D hard to call. Trimming took off 7 bases at V and 3 bases at J, with 19 bases between the two ends. The germline V gene has CDR1 SGHKS and CDR2 YYEKEE (reference sequence). There are 15 residues in the CDR3. In DNA form, the CDR3 reads TGTGCCAGCCGATACCTCCCAGCAAGCGACACTGAAGCTTTCTTT. Its translation is CASRYLPASDTEAFF. The complete variable domain, with remaining parts taken from reference TRBV5-5 and TRBJ1-1, reads DAGVTQSPTHLIKTRGQQVTLRCSPISGHKSVSWYQQVLGQGPQFIFQYYEKEERGRGNFPDRFSARQFPNYSSELNVNALLLGDSALYLCASRYLPASDTEAFFGQGTRLTVV.

The table lists this clonotype with a few counts. The chain has TRBV27 and TRBJ2-2; D might be TRBD1 or TRBD2, each matching 6 bases. V was trimmed by 3 bases and J by 3 bases, leaving 14 bases between them. The CDR3 has 16 residues. Germline loops: CDR1 MNHEY, CDR2 SMNVEV (reference sequence). CDR3 in amino acids: CASSFDRTTDTGELFF. Written as DNA, the CDR3 is TGTGCCAGCAGTTTTGACAGGACTACCGACACCGGGGAGCTGTTTTTT.

This clonotype was detected only a few times. The chain couples TRBV5-1 to TRBJ2-6; a possible D gene is TRBD1 (5 bases). V lost 4 bases, J lost 3 bases, and 11 bases lay in between. Germline V gives CDR1 SGHRS, CDR2 YFSETQ. The CDR3 contains 15 residues. The CDR3: CASSLDSDGANVLTF. In DNA form, the CDR3 reads TGCGCCAGCAGCCTAGACAGTGATGGGGCCAACGTCCTGACTTTC.

There are a few counts of this clonotype. This chain links TRBV28 with TRBJ1-5; D remains unclear. The V end lost 5 bases, the J end lost 2 bases, and 13 bases lay between the germline ends. The germline V gene encodes CDR1 MDHEN and CDR2 SYDVKM. This CDR3 has 15 residues. The DNA for the CDR3 is TGTGCCAGCAGTCCGAAGCGCATGGGCAATCAGCCCCAGCATTTT. Translated, it gives CASSPKRMGNQPQHF.

The chain is built from TRBV12-3 or TRBV12-4 and TRBJ2-7; unclear D gene. Trimming removed 7 bases at V and 10 bases at J, with 11 bases between. This CDR3 region has 10 residues. The chain's CDR3 is CASNPSTQYV. DNA for the CDR3: TGTGCCAGCAATCCCTCCACCCAGTACGTC.

In this sample, this clonotype turned up a few times. This chain joins TRBV7-2 and TRBJ1-1; 7 nucleotides match TRBD1. The CDR3 totals 14 residues. Germline-derived CDR1 and CDR2 are SGHTA and FQGNSA. J was trimmed by 6 bases and V by 4 bases; bases with no gene match: 8. CDR3 loop: CASSSNYRGPEAFF. For the CDR3, the DNA is TGTGCCAGCAGCTCCAATTACAGGGGACCTGAAGCTTTCTTT.

This clonotype was seen ten or more times. The rearrangement links TRBV7-9 to TRBJ2-3; no definite D call. This CDR3 spans 12 amino acids. CDR1 and CDR2 from the germline V gene are SEHNR and FQNEAQ (reference sequence). V was clipped by 8 bases and J by 3 bases, with 9 bases between them. The CDR3 reads CASATTTDTQYF. The CDR3 DNA follows: TGTGCCAGCGCCACAACAACAGATACGCAGTATTTT.

The V gene is TRBV10-3, the J gene TRBJ2-5, with D possibly TRBD1 on 6 matching bases. The CDR3 consists of 13 residues. The V end was cut by 3 bases, the J end by 5 bases, with 10 bases between. The germline CDR1 and CDR2 sequences are ENHRY and SYGVKD. The CDR3: CAISDGRGETQYF. The CDR3 coding sequence is TGTGCCATCAGTGACGGCAGGGGTGAGACCCAGTACTTC.

This rearrangement joins TRBV9 to TRBJ2-7; D gene unclear. Germline CDR1 and CDR2: SGDLS and YYNGEE. V was pared by 4 bases and J by 1 base, with 12 bases between. This CDR3 has 14 amino acids. The CDR3 DNA follows: TGTGCCAGCAGCCCAGGCCCCCAGTCCTACGAGCAGTACTTC. Its translation: CASSPGPQSYEQYF.

In this sample, this clonotype turned up many times. The chain carries TRBV20-1 and TRBJ2-3; 9 bases agree with TRBD2. V lost 3 bases, J lost 6 bases, and 19 bases stayed unmatched. Germline V lookup: CDR1 DFQATT, CDR2 SNEGSKA (reference sequence). The CDR3 is 18 residues long. In nucleotides, the CDR3 is TGCAGTGCTAGCCCCGAGGCTAATAGCGGGAGCCGCGCGGATACGCAGTATTTT. The encoded protein is CSASPEANSGSRADTQYF.

A few counts support this clonotype. The V call is TRBV11-2, the J call TRBJ2-3; 12 bases match TRBD2. The CDR3 length is 15 residues. The trim removed 6 bases at V and 3 bases at J, leaving 4 bases unmatched. Per germline, CDR1 SGHAT and CDR2 FQNNGV. The CDR3 sequence is CASRNLAGGTDTQYF. CDR3 DNA sequence: TGTGCCAGCAGGAACCTAGCGGGAGGGACAGATACGCAGTATTTT. Combining the CDR3 with reference TRBV11-2 and TRBJ2-3 gives the whole variable domain EAGVAQSPRYKIIEKRQSVAFWCNPISGHATLYWYQQILGQGPKLLIQFQNNGVVDDSQLPKDRFSAERLKGVDSTLKIQPAKLEDSAVYLCASRNLAGGTDTQYFGPGTRLTVL.